This T cell receptor beta chain was identified in a study of Ad26.COV2.S vaccination and SARS-CoV-2 variants (dated by TCRdb to the early 2020s). Background for the entire study: Vaccine-arm donors were drawn from COV1001, a multicentre, randomized, double-blind, placebo-controlled phase I-IIa trial of Ad26.COV2.S in healthy adults. The TCR-sequenced set comprised approximately 32 samples: some 19 Ad26.COV2.S vaccine recipients, 5 placebo recipients and 8 SARS-CoV-2 convalescent individuals. Throughout the experiments and outcome assessment, investigators stayed blinded to trial group allocation. TCRbeta repertoire sequencing was used to assess the specificity and breadth of SARS-CoV-2-reactive T cell receptors after Ad26.COV2.S vaccination. Trial participants were randomized into five groups of five, in which low-dose or high-dose Ad26.COV2.S was given once or twice, or placebo was given on both occasions. Ad26.COV2.S was given intramuscularly at 5x10^10 or 1x10^11 viral particles, as a single shot or as two shots 56 days apart. General study outcomes and caveats: The authors noted that the TCR breadth and depth analyses may have underestimated total T cell responses. Comparing responses between vaccine doses or regimens was not something the study was powered to do. Vaccine and placebo recipients had similar non-spike TCR breadth, a finding consistent with the vaccine containing only spike. After vaccination, substantial breadth of spike-specific CD8+ and CD4+ T cell responses was reported. Ad26.COV2.S recipients had higher spike-specific TCR breadth than placebo recipients (P = 0.0014).

The CDR3 spans 15 residues, from the cysteine through the phenylalanine. Of the read, only the CDR3 DNA is kept; its 45 bases are in frame from base 1. Looking up the germline V gene yields CDR1 SGHTA and CDR2 FQGNSA. Ends trimmed: V by 1 base, J by 4 bases; bases unmatched to a gene: 3. What this sample's treatment or condition label stands for: around 19 received Ad26.COV2.S at low or high dose, single or two shots; roughly five received placebo; per-sample allocation not given. For vaccine and placebo recipients, repertoires were sequenced using samples collected on day 63 after the first injection. In Cohort 1b, some 25 adults aged 18-55 years were enrolled at a single site in Boston, USA, between 29 July and 7 August 2020. Ad26.COV2.S was a replication-incompetent adenovirus type 26 vector expressing a prefusion-stabilized SARS-CoV-2 spike protein from the original Wuhan strain. The immunoSEQ Assay was the method used to sequence TCRbeta CDR3 regions. After extraction, genomic DNA underwent amplification by bias-controlled multiplex PCR, followed by high-throughput sequencing. Per the original workflow: To quantify the absolute abundance of every unique TCRbeta CDR3 region, sequences were collapsed and filtered. T cell fraction was estimated by normalizing TCRbeta template counts to usable DNA, with usable DNA measured through amplification of reference genes found in all nucleated cells. Repertoire TCRs were annotated as SARS-CoV-2-specific when V gene, CDR3 amino acid sequence and J gene were exactly matched to a known reactive TCR set. The reference SARS-CoV-2 TCR set was derived from MIRA and filtered for enrichment in COVID-19-positive ImmuneCODE repertoires, a step that removed public or cross-reactive TCRs. Based on the MIRA antigens, annotated TCRs were further analysed at the level of specific ORF or position within ORF. Depth was the summed frequency of annotated unique rearrangements, while breadth was defined as annotated unique rearrangements over total unique productive rearrangements. Two-sided Wilcoxon rank-sum tests were applied when comparing TCR breadth between groups. Drawn from immuneACCESS, this table holds only the in-frame rearrangements with V and J called that TCRdb kept. Clones are partly lost; checked studies trace under half to an unresolved V gene and leave the rest unexplained. The V and J calls and clone size were taken over from that table, and D and trimming were inferred from the DNA. Here the sample has 380,000 or so clones; about 80% occur a single time. The ten largest clones represent 7% to 9.5% of the sample.

Notes on this clone: Its antigen is unknown. The sample holds no much larger clone one base away, and base qualities are not on file.

Recombination joined TRBV7-2 with TRBJ2-2; TRBD2 aligns with 7 central bases. The sequence came from a person between 18 and 65 years old who received the Ad26.COV2.S COVID-19 vaccine or a placebo. The input for sequencing was peripheral blood, taken in a trial of Ad26.COV2.S vaccine versus placebo. Read as DNA, the sequence is TGTGCCAGCAGCTTAGTGACTAGCTTCACCGGGGAGCTGTTTTTT. Its product reads: CASSLVTSFTGELFF.